The 10 T cell receptor beta chains in this list originate from one sample, sequenced in a study of cytomegalovirus exposure and HLA in healthy donors. The primer mix had 60 Vbeta and 13 Jbeta primers. The assay was immunoSEQ multiplex PCR, and TCRdb's table has in-frame clones only and misses some. The table lists 100,000 to 150,000 clones, about 79% of them singletons, with 3% in the top ten. Sequences were obtained from PBMCs. The receptor source for this set is a woman under 30 in good health and CMV-seropositive.

The chain couples TRBV6-6 to TRBJ2-1; no firm D call. The CDR3 covers 13 residues. Trimming took off 2 bases at V and 7 bases at J, with 9 bases between the two ends. Germline loops: CDR1 MNHNY, CDR2 SVGAGI (reference sequence). CDR3 sequence: CASSYTERNEQFF. The CDR3 DNA sequence: TGTGCCAGCAGTTACACCGAGAGGAATGAGCAGTTCTTC.

V usage is TRBV7-3 and J usage is TRBJ2-2; D unresolved. Germline V gene sequence: CDR1 SGHTA, CDR2 FQGTGA. The CDR3 is 12 amino acids. The ends were cut back, 5 bases at V and 6 bases at J, with 7 bases in the middle. In nucleotides, the CDR3 is TGTGCCAGCAGCCCCGGGTCCGGGGAGCTGTTTTTT. This sequence encodes CASSPGSGELFF.

Notes on this clone: Within the sample, other DNA sequences also encode this same CDR3. The chain carries TRBV5-1 and TRBJ2-7, with 7 bases identical to TRBD1. This CDR3 contains 14 residues. The V gene's germline CDR1 is SGHRS and CDR2 YFSETQ. V lost 4 bases and J lost 4; bases outside the gene matches: 8. Written as DNA, the CDR3 is TGCGCCAGCAGCCTGGTCGGGACAGATTACGAGCAGTACTTC. Encoded protein: CASSLVGTDYEQYF.

The genes are TRBV7-9 and TRBJ2-4; D is possibly TRBD1 (6 bases). The V gene's germline CDR1 is SEHNR and CDR2 FQNEAQ (reference sequence). V was pared by 2 bases and J by 2 bases, with 10 bases between. The CDR3 contains 15 residues. The CDR3 loop is CASSLPGETKNIQYF. Written as DNA, the CDR3 is TGTGCCAGCAGCTTACCAGGGGAGACCAAAAACATTCAGTACTTC.

This sequence joins TRBV10-1 and TRBJ1-1; a possible D gene is TRBD1 (6 bases). Trimming removed 3 bases from V and 5 bases from J, with 10 bases in between. Germline lookup yields CDR1 WNHNN and CDR2 SYGVQD (reference sequence). The CDR3 length is 13 residues. In nucleotides, the CDR3 is TGCGCCAGCAGTGACTCACAGGGAACTGAAGCTTTCTTT. Its protein product is CASSDSQGTEAFF.

The rearrangement uses TRBV4-1 and TRBJ2-5; 11 bases align to TRBD2. This CDR3 has 15 amino acids. Losses at the gene ends were 2 bases for V and 4 bases for J; bases not matched to a gene: 3. Germline lookup yields CDR1 MGHRA and CDR2 YSYEKL. CDR3 sequence (DNA): TGCGCCAGCAGCCAATTAGCGGGGGGGAGAGAGACCCAGTACTTC. This translates into CASSQLAGGRETQYF.

V usage is TRBV5-4 and J usage is TRBJ2-5, with 7 bases that match TRBD1. This CDR3 is built from 13 residues. J was trimmed by 1 base and V by 7 bases; bases with no gene match: 4. CDR1 is SGHNT and CDR2 is YYREEE in the germline V gene (reference sequence). The CDR3 here is CASGQDSQETQYF. Written as DNA, the CDR3 is TGTGCCAGCGGACAGGACAGCCAAGAGACCCAGTACTTC.

The sample holds one count of this clone. The chain joins TRBV15 to TRBJ1-1; 9 nucleotides line up with TRBD1. The germline V gene has CDR1 LNHNV and CDR2 YYDKDF (reference sequence). The junction had 6 bases not matched to a gene; V was cut back by 9 bases and J by 1 base. This CDR3 comprises 14 residues. In DNA form, the CDR3 reads TGTGCCACGTCCCGGGACAGGGCGAACACTGAAGCTTTCTTT. Its translation is CATSRDRANTEAFF.

The chain combines TRBV19 with TRBJ2-7; TRBD2 matches at 7 bases. The CDR3 is made up of 16 amino acids. The J segment lost 6 bases and the V segment lost 5 bases, leaving 16 bases of the junction unmatched. Looked up from germline, CDR1 is LNHDA and CDR2 is SQIVND (reference sequence). The CDR3 nucleotides are TGTGCCAGTAGTCCCCCGGGGGGTCGTCTTGGGGGCGAGCAGTACTTC. Translated: CASSPPGGRLGGEQYF.

The chain joins TRBV2 to TRBJ2-2, with a tentative D call TRBD2 (7 bases). Germline CDR1 reads SNHLY; CDR2 reads FYNNEI. CDR3 length: 14 amino acids. V was shortened by 4 bases and J by 5 bases, with 11 bases between the two germline ends. Here the CDR3 DNA reads TGTGCCAGCAGTGTAGGGGGGGCTACCGGGGAGCTGTTTTTT. Translation: CASSVGGATGELFF.